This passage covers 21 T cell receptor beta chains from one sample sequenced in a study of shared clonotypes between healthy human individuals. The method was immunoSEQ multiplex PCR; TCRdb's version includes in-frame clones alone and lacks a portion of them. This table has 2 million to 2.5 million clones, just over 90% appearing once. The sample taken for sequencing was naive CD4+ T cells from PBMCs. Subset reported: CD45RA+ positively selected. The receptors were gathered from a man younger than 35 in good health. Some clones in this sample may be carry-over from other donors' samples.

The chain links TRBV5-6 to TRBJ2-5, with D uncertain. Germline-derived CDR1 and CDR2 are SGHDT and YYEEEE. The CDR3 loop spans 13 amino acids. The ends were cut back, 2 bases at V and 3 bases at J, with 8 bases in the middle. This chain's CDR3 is CASSFFAEETQYF. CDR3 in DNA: TGTGCCAGCAGCTTCTTCGCCGAAGAGACCCAGTACTTC.

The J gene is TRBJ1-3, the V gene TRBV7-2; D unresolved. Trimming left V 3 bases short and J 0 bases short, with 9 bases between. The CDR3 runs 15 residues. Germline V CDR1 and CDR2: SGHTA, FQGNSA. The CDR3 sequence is CASSLNSGSGNTIYF. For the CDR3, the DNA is TGTGCCAGCAGCTTGAACTCCGGCTCTGGAAACACCATATATTTT.

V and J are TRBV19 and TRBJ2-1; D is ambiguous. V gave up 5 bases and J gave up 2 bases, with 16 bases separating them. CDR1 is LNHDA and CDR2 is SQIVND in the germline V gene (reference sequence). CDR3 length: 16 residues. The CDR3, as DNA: TGTGCCAGTAGTCCCCGACCCTGGGGTCCCTACAATGAGCAGTTCTTC. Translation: CASSPRPWGPYNEQFF.

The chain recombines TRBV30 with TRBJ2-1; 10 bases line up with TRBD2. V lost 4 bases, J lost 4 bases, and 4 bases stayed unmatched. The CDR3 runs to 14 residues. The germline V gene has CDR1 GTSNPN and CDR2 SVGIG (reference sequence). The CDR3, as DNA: TGTGCCTGGACTCCTAGCGGGAGTTACAATGAGCAGTTCTTC. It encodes CAWTPSGSYNEQFF.

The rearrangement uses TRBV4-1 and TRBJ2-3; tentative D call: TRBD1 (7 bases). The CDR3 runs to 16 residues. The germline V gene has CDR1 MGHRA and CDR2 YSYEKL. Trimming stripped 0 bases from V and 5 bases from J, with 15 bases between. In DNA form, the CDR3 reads TGCGCCAGCAGCCAAGAAATAGCCAGGGGGGTAGATACGCAGTATTTT. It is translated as CASSQEIARGVDTQYF.

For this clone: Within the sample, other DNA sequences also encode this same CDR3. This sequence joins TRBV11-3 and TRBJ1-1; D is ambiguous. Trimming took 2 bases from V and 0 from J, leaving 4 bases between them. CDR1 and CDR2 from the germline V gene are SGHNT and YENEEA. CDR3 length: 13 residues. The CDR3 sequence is CASSLSLNTEAFF. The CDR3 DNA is TGTGCCAGCAGCTTATCCCTGAACACTGAAGCTTTCTTT.

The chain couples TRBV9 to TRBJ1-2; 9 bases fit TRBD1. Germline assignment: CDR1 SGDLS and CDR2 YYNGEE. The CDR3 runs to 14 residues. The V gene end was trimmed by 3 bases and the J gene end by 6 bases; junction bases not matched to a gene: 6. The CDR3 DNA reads TGTGCCAGCAGCGGGAACAGGGGGCTTAATGGCTACACCTTC. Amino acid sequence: CASSGNRGLNGYTF.

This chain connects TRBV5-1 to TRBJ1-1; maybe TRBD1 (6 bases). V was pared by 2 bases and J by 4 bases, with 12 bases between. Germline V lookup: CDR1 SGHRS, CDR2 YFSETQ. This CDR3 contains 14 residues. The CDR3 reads CASSLQGRSTEAFF. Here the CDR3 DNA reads TGCGCCAGCAGCTTACAGGGACGGAGCACTGAAGCTTTCTTT. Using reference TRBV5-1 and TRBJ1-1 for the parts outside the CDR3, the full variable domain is KAGVTQTPRYLIKTRGQQVTLSCSPISGHRSVSWYQQTPGQGLQFLFEYFSETQRNKGNFPGRFSGRQFSNSRSEMNVSTLELGDSALYLCASSLQGRSTEAFFGQGTRLTVV.

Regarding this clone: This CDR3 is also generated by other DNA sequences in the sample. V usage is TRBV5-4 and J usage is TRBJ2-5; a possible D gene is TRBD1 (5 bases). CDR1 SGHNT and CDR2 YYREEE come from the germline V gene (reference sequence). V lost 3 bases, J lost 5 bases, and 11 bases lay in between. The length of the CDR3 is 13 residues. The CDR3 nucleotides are TGTGCCAGCAGCTCAGACAGACGGGAGACCCAGTACTTC. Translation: CASSSDRRETQYF.

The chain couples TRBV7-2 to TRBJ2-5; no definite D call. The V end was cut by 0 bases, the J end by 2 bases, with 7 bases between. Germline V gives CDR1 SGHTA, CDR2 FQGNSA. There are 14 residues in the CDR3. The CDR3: CASSLALQQETQYF. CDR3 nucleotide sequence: TGTGCCAGCAGCTTAGCGCTTCAGCAAGAGACCCAGTACTTC.

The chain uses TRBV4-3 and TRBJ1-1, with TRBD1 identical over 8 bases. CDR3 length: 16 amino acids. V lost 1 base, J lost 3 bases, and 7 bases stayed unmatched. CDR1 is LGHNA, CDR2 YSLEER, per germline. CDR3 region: CASSQGSWDRYTEAFF. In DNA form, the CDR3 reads TGCGCCAGCAGCCAAGGTTCGTGGGACAGGTACACTGAAGCTTTCTTT.

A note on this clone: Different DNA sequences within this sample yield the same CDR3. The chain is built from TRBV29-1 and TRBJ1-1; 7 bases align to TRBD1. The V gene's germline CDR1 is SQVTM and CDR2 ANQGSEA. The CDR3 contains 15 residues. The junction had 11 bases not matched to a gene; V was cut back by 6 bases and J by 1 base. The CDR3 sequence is CSVAPRTGENTEAFF. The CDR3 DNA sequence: TGCAGCGTGGCCCCGCGGACAGGAGAGAACACTGAAGCTTTCTTT. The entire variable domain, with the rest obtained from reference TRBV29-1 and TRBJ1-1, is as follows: SAVISQKPSRDICQRGTSLTIQCQVDSQVTMMFWYRQQPGQSLTLIATANQGSEATYESGFVIDKFPISRPNLTFSTLTVSNMSPEDSSIYLCSVAPRTGENTEAFFGQGTRLTVV.

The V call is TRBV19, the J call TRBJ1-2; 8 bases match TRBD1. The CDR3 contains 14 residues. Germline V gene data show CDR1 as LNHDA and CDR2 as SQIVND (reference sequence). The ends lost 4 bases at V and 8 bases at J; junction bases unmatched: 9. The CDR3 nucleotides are TGTGCCAGTAGTACGGACAGGGCCGGGCGAGGCTACACCTTC. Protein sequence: CASSTDRAGRGYTF.

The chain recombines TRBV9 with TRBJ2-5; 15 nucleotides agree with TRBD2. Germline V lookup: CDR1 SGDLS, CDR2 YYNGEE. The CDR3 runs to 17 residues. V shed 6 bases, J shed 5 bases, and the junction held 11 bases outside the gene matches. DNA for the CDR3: TGTGCCAGCACCATAAGCTCCGGGACTAGCGGGAGGGAGACCCAGTACTTC. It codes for CASTISSGTSGRETQYF.

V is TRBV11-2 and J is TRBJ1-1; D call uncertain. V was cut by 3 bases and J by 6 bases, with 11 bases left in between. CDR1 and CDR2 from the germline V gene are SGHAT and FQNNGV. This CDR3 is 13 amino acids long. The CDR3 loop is CASSLSYVAEAFF. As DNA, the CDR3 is TGTGCCAGCAGCTTGAGTTACGTGGCTGAAGCTTTCTTT.

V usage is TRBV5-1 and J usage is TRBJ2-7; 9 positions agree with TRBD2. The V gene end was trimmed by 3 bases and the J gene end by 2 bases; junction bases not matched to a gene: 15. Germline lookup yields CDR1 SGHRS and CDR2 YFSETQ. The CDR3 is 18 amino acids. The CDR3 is CASSWSSAGGPSAYEQYF. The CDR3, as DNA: TGCGCCAGCAGCTGGAGCTCAGCGGGAGGCCCCTCGGCCTACGAGCAGTACTTC.

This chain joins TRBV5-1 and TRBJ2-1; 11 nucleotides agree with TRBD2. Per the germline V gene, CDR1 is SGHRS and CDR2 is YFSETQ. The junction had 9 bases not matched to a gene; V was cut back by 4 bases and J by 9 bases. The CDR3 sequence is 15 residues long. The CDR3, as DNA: TGCGCCAGCAGCCCAATAGCGGGAGGGCCGACTGAGCAGTTCTTC. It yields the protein CASSPIAGGPTEQFF.

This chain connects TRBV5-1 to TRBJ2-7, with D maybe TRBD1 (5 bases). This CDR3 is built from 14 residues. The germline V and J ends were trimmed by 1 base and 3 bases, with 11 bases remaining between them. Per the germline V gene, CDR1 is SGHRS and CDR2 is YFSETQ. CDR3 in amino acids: CASSLSGNLYEQYF. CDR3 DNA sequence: TGCGCCAGCAGCTTGTCAGGGAACCTCTACGAGCAGTACTTC.

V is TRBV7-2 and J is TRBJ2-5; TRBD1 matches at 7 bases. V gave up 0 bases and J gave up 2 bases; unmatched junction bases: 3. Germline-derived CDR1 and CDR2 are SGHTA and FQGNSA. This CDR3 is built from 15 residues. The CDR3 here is CASSLAQGQQETQYF. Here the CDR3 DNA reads TGTGCCAGCAGCTTAGCGCAGGGACAGCAAGAGACCCAGTACTTC.

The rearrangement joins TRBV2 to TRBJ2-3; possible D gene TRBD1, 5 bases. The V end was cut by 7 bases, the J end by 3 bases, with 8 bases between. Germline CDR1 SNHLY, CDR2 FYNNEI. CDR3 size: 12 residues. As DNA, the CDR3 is TGTGCCAGCAAGGGGTTAACAGATACGCAGTATTTT. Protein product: CASKGLTDTQYF.

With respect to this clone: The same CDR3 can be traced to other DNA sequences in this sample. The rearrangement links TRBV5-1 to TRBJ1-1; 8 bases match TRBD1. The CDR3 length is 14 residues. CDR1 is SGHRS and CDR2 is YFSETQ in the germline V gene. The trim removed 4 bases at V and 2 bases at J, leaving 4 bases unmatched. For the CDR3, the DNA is TGCGCCAGCAGCCCTGGACAGGGAAACACTGAAGCTTTCTTT. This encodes CASSPGQGNTEAFF.